This T cell receptor (beta chain) was sequenced for a study of a mutant IDH1 vaccine in newly diagnosed glioma. This clone showed up just a few times. Its specificity is not known. The CDR3 runs to 17 residues. Per germline, CDR1 SGHNT and CDR2 YYREEE (reference sequence). V shed 3 bases and J 5 bases; nucleotides not matched to a gene: 14. Measured with immunoSEQ multiplex PCR; TCRdb has only the in-frame clones, and not every one. The data contain 25,000 to 35,000 clones, around 89% of them seen just once; the ten biggest clones take up about 20%. As to time point: week 11, during vaccination. The investigators gave 300 ug of mutant IDH1 20-mer peptide in each vaccine dose, together with topical imiquimod.

The chain has TRBV5-4 and TRBJ2-1; 7 positions agree with TRBD1. This sequence originates from a man younger than 35 with glioma. The source material was PBMCs, sampled from a glioma patient whose treatment included an IDH1 peptide vaccine. The CDR3 nucleotides read TGTGCCAGCAGCTACCCCTTGGGACAGAATAGAAACAATGAGCAGTTCTTC. Encoded protein: CASSYPLGQNRNNEQFF.